The sample holds a few counts of the clone carrying this T cell receptor beta chain. Its antigen is not identified. V was trimmed by 2 bases and J by 6 bases, leaving 8 bases between them. The CDR3 consists of 13 residues. Germline assignment: CDR1 GTSNPN and CDR2 SVGIG (reference sequence). From 5'RACE with constant-segment primers came TCR alpha and TCR beta cDNA libraries that carried sample barcodes and UMIs. TCRdb passed the 5' RACE reads through MiXCR, listing each CDR3 protein once. The sample has about 180,000 distinct CDR3 sequences, about 18% seen once. This record comes from a study of T-cell memory formation after mild COVID-19. General study points: Pre-infection memory showed some responding clones, and this suggested that cross-reactive memory joined. Clones that shrank (day 15 to 85) were balanced CD4/CD8, whereas later expanders leaned CD4+.

The sequencing input was PBMCs or a T cell subset sorted from them (not recorded which). The sequence was obtained from a man between 18 and 29 years old who had mild COVID-19 (a few samples of this study predate the infection). Cell type and time point are not known. The chain is built from TRBV30 and TRBJ1-6; no firm D call. CDR3 DNA: TGTGCCTGGAGTACTTCTGCTAATTCACCCCTCCACTTT. It is translated as CAWSTSANSPLHF.